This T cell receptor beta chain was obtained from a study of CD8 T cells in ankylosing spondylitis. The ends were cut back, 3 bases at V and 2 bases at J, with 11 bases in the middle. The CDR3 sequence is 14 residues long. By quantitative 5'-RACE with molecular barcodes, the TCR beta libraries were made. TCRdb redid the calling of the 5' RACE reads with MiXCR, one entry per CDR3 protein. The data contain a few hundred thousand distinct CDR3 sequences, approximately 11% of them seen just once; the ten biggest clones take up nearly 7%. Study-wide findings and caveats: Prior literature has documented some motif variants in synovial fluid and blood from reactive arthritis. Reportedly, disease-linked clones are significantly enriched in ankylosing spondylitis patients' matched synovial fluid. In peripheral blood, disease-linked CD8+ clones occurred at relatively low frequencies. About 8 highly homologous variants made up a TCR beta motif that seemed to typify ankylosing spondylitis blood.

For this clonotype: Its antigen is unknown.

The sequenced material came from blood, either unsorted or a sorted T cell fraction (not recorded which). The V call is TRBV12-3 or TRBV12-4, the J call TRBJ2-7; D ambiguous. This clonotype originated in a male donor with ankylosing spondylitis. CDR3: CASSFRTAAYEQYF. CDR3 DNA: TGTGCCAGCAGTTTTAGGACGGCGGCCTACGAGCAGTACTTC.